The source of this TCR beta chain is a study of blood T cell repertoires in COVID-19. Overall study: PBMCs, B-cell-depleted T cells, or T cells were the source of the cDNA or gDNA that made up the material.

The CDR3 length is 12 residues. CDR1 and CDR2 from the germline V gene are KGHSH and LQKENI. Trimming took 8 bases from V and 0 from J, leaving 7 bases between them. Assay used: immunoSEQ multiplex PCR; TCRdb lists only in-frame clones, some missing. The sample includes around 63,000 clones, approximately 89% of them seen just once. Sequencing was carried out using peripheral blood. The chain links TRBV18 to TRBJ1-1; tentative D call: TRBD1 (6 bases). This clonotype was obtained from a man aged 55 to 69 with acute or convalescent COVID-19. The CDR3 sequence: CASGTLNTEAFF. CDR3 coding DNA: TGTGCCAGCGGGACACTGAACACTGAAGCTTTCTTT.